Sequencing of this TCR beta chain was carried out in a study of cytomegalovirus exposure and HLA in healthy donors. CDR3 size: 14 residues. With 0 bases removed from V and 2 bases from J, the gap between germline ends came to 8 bases. Germline V gene sequence: CDR1 SGHRS, CDR2 YFSETQ. Sequencing was performed with immunoSEQ multiplex PCR; in TCRdb, only in-frame clones are kept and a portion is missing. The top ten hold approximately 1.8% of the sample, which has about 150,000 clones, about 94% seen once. The V and J genes are TRBV5-1 and TRBJ2-5; possible D gene TRBD2, 6 bases. The TCR comes from a man between 18 and 29 years old in good health and CMV-seropositive. Sequenced: PBMCs. The CDR3 sequence: CASSLGAGQETQYF. DNA of the CDR3: TGCGCCAGCAGCTTGGGCGCGGGACAAGAGACCCAGTACTTC.